The rows below give T cell receptor beta chains drawn from one sample of a study of shared clonotypes between healthy human individuals. Assay: immunoSEQ multiplex PCR; the TCRdb copy retains only in-frame clones and omits some. The sample contains a few hundred thousand clones, roughly 72% of which appear only once. The sequencing sample was made of PBMCs. Receptors were obtained from a woman aged 40 to 55 in good health. Some clones in this sample may be carry-over from other donors' samples. Each CDR3 is given with its conserved first and last residue. A D gene is named only where the DNA matches it firmly. Size values are once, few and many counts, or a class for expanded clones, and some rows have none.

D gene: .; CDR3 length: 14; V gene: TRBV18; J gene: TRBJ2-7; clone size: .; CDR3 protein: CASSGGDLSYEQYF; CDR3 DNA: TGTGCCAGCTCGGGGGGCGACCTTTCCTACGAGCAGTACTTC
D gene: .; CDR3 length: 12; V gene: TRBV28; J gene: TRBJ2-6; clone size: .; CDR3 protein: CASSSGANVLTF; CDR3 DNA: TGTGCCAGCAGTTCCGGGGCCAACGTCCTGACTTTC
D gene: .; CDR3 length: 11; V gene: TRBV30; J gene: TRBJ1-2; clone size: .; CDR3 protein: CAWGQSYGYTF; CDR3 DNA: TGTGCCTGGGGACAGAGCTATGGCTACACCTTC
D gene: TRBD1; CDR3 length: 13; V gene: TRBV19; J gene: TRBJ1-2; clone size: .; CDR3 protein: CASRIQGEYGYTF; CDR3 DNA: TGTGCCAGTCGGATACAGGGGGAATATGGCTACACCTTC
D gene: TRBD2; CDR3 length: 18; V gene: TRBV5-4; J gene: TRBJ2-1; clone size: .; CDR3 protein: CASSLISGLAGGRNEQFF; CDR3 DNA: TGTGCCAGCAGCTTGATTTCCGGACTAGCGGGTGGTCGCAATGAGCAGTTCTTC
D gene: .; CDR3 length: 13; V gene: TRBV30; J gene: TRBJ1-1; clone size: .; CDR3 protein: CAWSLGASTEAFF; CDR3 DNA: TGTGCCTGGAGTTTGGGCGCGAGCACTGAAGCTTTCTTT
D gene: TRBD1; CDR3 length: 16; V gene: TRBV5-1; J gene: TRBJ1-3; clone size: .; CDR3 protein: CASSLEGAKERNTIYF; CDR3 DNA: TGCGCCAGCAGCTTGGAGGGGGCTAAGGAACGAAACACCATATATTTT
D gene: .; CDR3 length: 15; V gene: TRBV27; J gene: TRBJ2-2; clone size: .; CDR3 protein: CASSAGEGRTGELFF; CDR3 DNA: TGTGCCAGCAGTGCAGGGGAGGGCCGTACCGGGGAGCTGTTTTTT
D gene: TRBD1; CDR3 length: 16; V gene: TRBV7-7; J gene: TRBJ2-5; clone size: .; CDR3 protein: CATTPDRGGTSETQYF; CDR3 DNA: TGTGCTACAACCCCAGACAGGGGGGGAACCTCAGAGACCCAGTACTTC
D gene: .; CDR3 length: 13; V gene: TRBV30; J gene: TRBJ1-1; clone size: .; CDR3 protein: CAWSRGQNTEAFF; CDR3 DNA: TGTGCCTGGAGTAGGGGACAGAACACTGAAGCTTTCTTT
D gene: TRBD1; CDR3 length: 16; V gene: TRBV5-4; J gene: TRBJ2-7; clone size: .; CDR3 protein: CASSSPGGRGSYEQYF; CDR3 DNA: TGTGCCAGCAGCTCACCAGGGGGAAGGGGCTCCTACGAGCAGTACTTC
D gene: .; CDR3 length: 17; V gene: TRBV25-1; J gene: TRBJ2-6; clone size: .; CDR3 protein: CASTGQLSNSGANVLTF; CDR3 DNA: TGTGCCAGCACTGGACAGCTCTCCAATTCTGGGGCCAACGTCCTGACTTTC
D gene: TRBD2; CDR3 length: 17; V gene: TRBV4-1; J gene: TRBJ2-5; clone size: .; CDR3 protein: CASSPSGSLYYQETQYF; CDR3 DNA: TGCGCCAGCAGCCCTAGCGGGAGCCTCTATTACCAAGAGACCCAGTACTTC
D gene: TRBD2; CDR3 length: 16; V gene: TRBV5-1; J gene: TRBJ2-7; clone size: .; CDR3 protein: CASSSRLAGGTYEQYF; CDR3 DNA: TGCGCCAGCAGCTCTCGACTAGCGGGAGGTACCTACGAGCAGTACTTC
D gene: .; CDR3 length: 13; V gene: TRBV10-2; J gene: TRBJ2-3; clone size: few; CDR3 protein: CASGGDNTDTQYF; CDR3 DNA: TGCGCCAGCGGCGGGGATAACACAGATACGCAGTATTTT
D gene: .; CDR3 length: 15; V gene: TRBV10-3; J gene: TRBJ1-3; clone size: .; CDR3 protein: CAISESPDGGNTTYF; CDR3 DNA: TGTGCCATCAGTGAGTCGCCGGACGGCGGAAACACCACATATTTT
D gene: .; CDR3 length: 14; V gene: TRBV25-1; J gene: TRBJ1-4; clone size: many; CDR3 protein: CASSEGALGEKLFF; CDR3 DNA: TGTGCCAGCAGTGAGGGGGCTTTGGGTGAAAAACTGTTTTTT
D gene: TRBD2; CDR3 length: 16; V gene: TRBV7-9; J gene: TRBJ2-5; clone size: .; CDR3 protein: CASSAGGVGYQETQYF; CDR3 DNA: TGTGCCAGCAGCGCGGGGGGTGTGGGGTACCAAGAGACCCAGTACTTC
D gene: .; CDR3 length: 15; V gene: TRBV28; J gene: TRBJ1-4; clone size: .; CDR3 protein: CASSSGTPGYEKLFF; CDR3 DNA: TGTGCCAGCAGTTCGGGAACACCTGGATATGAAAAACTGTTTTTT
D gene: TRBD2; CDR3 length: 18; V gene: TRBV4-2; J gene: TRBJ2-3; clone size: .; CDR3 protein: CASSQGFAAGVGTDTQYF; CDR3 DNA: TGTGCCAGCAGCCAAGGGTTTGCAGCGGGAGTCGGCACAGATACGCAGTATTTT
D gene: .; CDR3 length: 14; V gene: TRBV6-5; J gene: TRBJ1-5; clone size: few; CDR3 protein: CASSPGGGRQPQHF; CDR3 DNA: TGTGCCAGCAGTCCCGGGGGGGGAAGACAGCCCCAGCATTTT
D gene: TRBD2; CDR3 length: 15; V gene: TRBV7-2; J gene: TRBJ2-1; clone size: once; CDR3 protein: CASSLARGLVNEQFF; CDR3 DNA: TGTGCCAGCAGCTTAGCGAGGGGACTAGTGAATGAGCAGTTCTTC
D gene: .; CDR3 length: 14; V gene: TRBV6-5; J gene: TRBJ2-7; clone size: .; CDR3 protein: CASPPGGPDYEQYF; CDR3 DNA: TGTGCCAGCCCTCCGGGTGGGCCAGACTACGAGCAGTACTTC
D gene: .; CDR3 length: 13; V gene: TRBV28; J gene: TRBJ1-2; clone size: .; CDR3 protein: CASSLRRAYGYTF; CDR3 DNA: TGTGCCAGCAGTTTAAGACGGGCCTATGGCTACACCTTC
D gene: .; CDR3 length: 12; V gene: TRBV11-2; J gene: TRBJ2-7; clone size: .; CDR3 protein: CASSPDYGEQYF; CDR3 DNA: TGTGCCAGCAGCCCTGATTACGGAGAGCAGTACTTC
D gene: TRBD1; CDR3 length: 16; V gene: TRBV10-3; J gene: TRBJ2-7; clone size: once; CDR3 protein: CAISEVLDRGNYEQYF; CDR3 DNA: TGTGCCATCAGTGAGGTCCTGGACAGGGGAAACTACGAGCAGTACTTC
D gene: .; CDR3 length: 14; V gene: TRBV4-3; J gene: TRBJ2-1; clone size: .; CDR3 protein: CASSLGQRYNEQFF; CDR3 DNA: TGCGCCAGCAGCCTGGGACAAAGGTACAATGAGCAGTTCTTC
D gene: .; CDR3 length: 17; V gene: TRBV28; J gene: TRBJ2-3; clone size: once; CDR3 protein: CASSFPGGRASTDTQYF; CDR3 DNA: TGTGCCAGCAGTTTCCCCGGGGGCAGGGCGAGCACAGATACGCAGTATTTT
D gene: TRBD2; CDR3 length: 15; V gene: TRBV28; J gene: TRBJ2-5; clone size: .; CDR3 protein: CASSTSGIRQETQYF; CDR3 DNA: TGTGCCAGCAGCACTAGCGGGATTAGGCAAGAGACCCAGTACTTC
D gene: TRBD1; CDR3 length: 17; V gene: TRBV9; J gene: TRBJ2-7; clone size: .; CDR3 protein: CASSVGARDRSSYEQYF; CDR3 DNA: TGTGCCAGCAGCGTAGGGGCTAGGGACAGGAGCTCCTACGAGCAGTACTTC
D gene: TRBD1; CDR3 length: 11; V gene: TRBV10-2; J gene: TRBJ2-1; clone size: .; CDR3 protein: CAVRQGGEQFF; CDR3 DNA: TGCGCCGTAAGACAGGGCGGCGAGCAGTTCTTC
D gene: TRBD1; CDR3 length: 15; V gene: TRBV5-4; J gene: TRBJ1-2; clone size: .; CDR3 protein: CASSLGTGSYYGYTF; CDR3 DNA: TGTGCCAGCAGCTTGGGGACAGGGTCCTACTATGGCTACACCTTC
D gene: .; CDR3 length: 15; V gene: TRBV11-3; J gene: TRBJ2-3; clone size: .; CDR3 protein: CASSLDRASTDTQYF; CDR3 DNA: TGTGCCAGCAGCTTAGATCGAGCTAGCACAGATACGCAGTATTTT
D gene: TRBD1; CDR3 length: 14; V gene: TRBV28; J gene: TRBJ1-2; clone size: .; CDR3 protein: CASSTGGYNYGYTF; CDR3 DNA: TGTGCCAGCAGTACAGGGGGATATAACTATGGCTACACCTTC
D gene: TRBD2; CDR3 length: 15; V gene: TRBV28; J gene: TRBJ2-1; clone size: .; CDR3 protein: CASSPRLAGVNEQFF; CDR3 DNA: TGTGCCAGCAGTCCTCGACTAGCGGGAGTGAATGAGCAGTTCTTC
D gene: .; CDR3 length: 14; V gene: TRBV5-4; J gene: TRBJ1-2; clone size: .; CDR3 protein: CASRLGGEGYGCTF; CDR3 DNA: TGTGCCAGCAGACTCGGGGGCGAAGGCTATGGCTGCACCTTC
D gene: TRBD2; CDR3 length: 15; V gene: TRBV2; J gene: TRBJ2-7; clone size: .; CDR3 protein: CASSAFGTSADEQYF; CDR3 DNA: TGTGCCAGCAGTGCGTTCGGGACTAGCGCTGACGAGCAGTACTTC
D gene: .; CDR3 length: 14; V gene: TRBV29-1; J gene: TRBJ2-1; clone size: few; CDR3 protein: CSVEGWGAYNEQFF; CDR3 DNA: TGCAGCGTTGAAGGGTGGGGCGCCTACAATGAGCAGTTCTTC
D gene: TRBD2; CDR3 length: 18; V gene: TRBV5-4; J gene: TRBJ2-1; clone size: .; CDR3 protein: CASSRGTSGRSTYNEQFF; CDR3 DNA: TGTGCCAGCAGCCGTGGGACTAGCGGGAGATCTACCTACAATGAGCAGTTCTTC
D gene: .; CDR3 length: 11; V gene: TRBV7-9; J gene: TRBJ2-1; clone size: .; CDR3 protein: CASSLNAEQFF; CDR3 DNA: TGTGCCAGCAGCTTGAATGCTGAGCAGTTCTTC
D gene: TRBD1; CDR3 length: 16; V gene: TRBV5-4; J gene: TRBJ2-2; clone size: .; CDR3 protein: CASSGGQGANTGELFF; CDR3 DNA: TGTGCCAGCAGCGGAGGACAGGGGGCGAACACCGGGGAGCTGTTTTTT